This passage covers 17 T cell receptor beta chains from one sample sequenced in a study of TIL therapy for anti-PD-1-resistant metastatic lung cancer. Time point reported: pre-treatment sample, taken before nivolumab and TIL therapy. Tumor tissue came from excised metastases, mostly pleural nodules or supraclavicular lymph nodes. The immunoSEQ assay was v3. Method: immunoSEQ multiplex PCR; TCRdb's copy keeps in-frame clones and lacks some. Here the sample spans 50,000 or so clones, 70% to 85% being singletons. The starting material was tumor tissue, obtained at baseline. The receptors were gathered from a person aged 25 to 80 with non-small cell lung cancer.

A few counts support this clone. This chain connects TRBV25-1 to TRBJ2-7, with a tentative D call TRBD2 (5 bases). V lost 3 bases and J lost 4, with 19 bases in between. This CDR3 contains 16 residues. From germline, CDR1 is MGHDK and CDR2 SYGVNS. Here the CDR3 reads CASSDSRASLSYEQYF. The CDR3 DNA reads TGTGCCAGCAGTGACTCCCGCGCTAGCCTAAGTTACGAGCAGTACTTC.

CDR3 in DNA: TGTGCCAGCAGCTTAGGAGGGGGGGACGAGCAGTACTTC. It codes for CASSLGGGDEQYF. The rearrangement links TRBV7-9 to TRBJ2-7; tentatively, D is TRBD2 (7 bases). Trimming removed 1 base from V and 5 bases from J, with 9 bases in between. There are 13 residues in the CDR3. From germline, CDR1 is SEHNR and CDR2 FQNEAQ (reference sequence).

In this sample, this clone turned up a few times. CDR3 sequence reads: CASSQGQGLSYEQYF. The CDR3, as DNA: TGTGCCAGCAGCCAAGGACAGGGGCTCTCCTACGAGCAGTACTTC. This rearrangement joins TRBV11-2 to TRBJ2-7; 9 positions agree with TRBD1. Unmatched junction bases numbered 5, after V lost 5 bases and J lost 0 bases. The germline gives CDR1 SGHAT, CDR2 FQNNGV. The CDR3 runs 15 residues.

This clone was seen repeatedly, ten times or more. The rearrangement uses TRBV5-1 and TRBJ1-1; weak D call: TRBD1 (5 bases). V was clipped by 0 bases and J by 4 bases, with 7 bases between them. The germline gives CDR1 SGHRS, CDR2 YFSETQ. The CDR3 length is 13 residues. CDR3 residues: CASSLAGTTEAFF. The CDR3 region has the DNA TGCGCCAGCAGCTTGGCCGGGACCACTGAAGCTTTCTTT. Supplemented by reference TRBV5-1 and TRBJ1-1, the full variable domain reads KAGVTQTPRYLIKTRGQQVTLSCSPISGHRSVSWYQQTPGQGLQFLFEYFSETQRNKGNFPGRFSGRQFSNSRSEMNVSTLELGDSALYLCASSLAGTTEAFFGQGTRLTVV.

This chain links TRBV7-8 with TRBJ1-2; no clear D. The germline V gene encodes CDR1 SGHVS and CDR2 FQNEAQ. V lost 5 bases and J 4 bases, leaving 11 bases between the germline ends. The CDR3 runs to 13 residues. CDR3 sequence reads: CASSPSLAYGYTF. The CDR3 DNA follows: TGTGCCAGCAGCCCATCGTTGGCCTATGGCTACACCTTC. Together with reference TRBV7-8 and TRBJ1-2, the CDR3 gives the full variable domain: GAGVSQSPRYKVAKRGQDVALRCDPISGHVSLFWYQQALGQGPEFLTYFQNEAQLDKSGLPSDRFFAERPEGSVSTLKIQRTQQEDSAVYLCASSPSLAYGYTFGSGTRLTVV.

The chain has TRBV28 and TRBJ1-3; 12 bases match TRBD1. CDR3 length equals 16 residues. The germline CDR1 and CDR2 sequences are MDHEN and SYDVKM. With V trimmed by 7 bases and J by 6 bases, 10 bases remained unmatched. CDR3 amino acids: CASTRDRGRPINTIYF. The CDR3 nucleotides are TGTGCCAGCACCCGGGACAGGGGGCGCCCCATAAACACCATATATTTT.

In this sample, this clone turned up a few times. The V and J genes are TRBV13 and TRBJ2-3; D perhaps matches TRBD2 (6 bases). The V gene lost 5 bases and the J gene lost 6 bases, with 15 bases spanning the gap. Germline lookup yields CDR1 PRHDT and CDR2 FYEKMQ (reference sequence). The CDR3 has 14 residues. This chain's CDR3 is CASSRRDWPDTQYF. CDR3 nucleotides: TGTGCCAGCAGCCGCCGGGACTGGCCTGATACGCAGTATTTT.

The chain joins TRBV5-1 to TRBJ2-3, with D possibly matching TRBD2 (6 bases). The V end lost 3 bases, the J end lost 5 bases, and 10 bases lay between the germline ends. The CDR3 covers 13 residues. The germline V gene encodes CDR1 SGHRS and CDR2 YFSETQ. The CDR3 sequence: CASSWDSGDTQYF. CDR3 coding DNA: TGCGCCAGCAGCTGGGACTCAGGAGATACGCAGTATTTT.

Only a few counts were recorded for this clone. The chain joins TRBV9 to TRBJ2-2, with D perhaps matching TRBD2 (5 bases). From germline, CDR1 is SGDLS and CDR2 YYNGEE. V was cut by 4 bases and J by 2 bases, with 9 bases left in between. The CDR3 extends over 14 amino acids. Here the CDR3 reads CASSLDLNTGELFF. CDR3 coding DNA: TGTGCCAGCAGCTTGGACTTAAACACCGGGGAGCTGTTTTTT. Supplemented by reference TRBV9 and TRBJ2-2, the full variable domain reads DSGVTQTPKHLITATGQRVTLRCSPRSGDLSVYWYQQSLDQGLQFLIQYYNGEERAKGNILERFSAQQFPDLHSELNLSSLELGDSALYFCASSLDLNTGELFFGEGSRLTVL.

The chain couples TRBV2 to TRBJ1-2; TRBD1 matches 10 bases. The ends lost 4 bases at V and 13 bases at J; junction bases unmatched: 6. The CDR3 runs 12 residues. Germline CDR1 SNHLY, CDR2 FYNNEI. CDR3 loop: CASSASTGGLTF. CDR3 nucleotide sequence: TGTGCCAGCAGTGCGTCGACAGGGGGCCTCACCTTC.

For the CDR3, the DNA is TGTGCCTGGACCCGAACGGACAGGGAGAAGAGTGGAAACACCATATATTTT. Amino acids: CAWTRTDREKSGNTIYF. The chain uses TRBV30 and TRBJ1-3, with 8 bases fitting TRBD1. Germline lookup yields CDR1 GTSNPN and CDR2 SVGIG (reference sequence). There are 17 residues in the CDR3. J gave up 3 bases and V 4 bases, and 14 bases lay outside the gene matches.

In this sample, this clone turned up a few times. The chain links TRBV27 to TRBJ1-1; no definite D call. Trimming shortened V by 3 bases and J by 3 bases, and 14 bases separated the two germline ends. The CDR3 runs 15 residues. CDR1 and CDR2 from the germline V gene are MNHEY and SMNVEV (reference sequence). This CDR3 is CASSFVRGQDTEAFF. The CDR3 DNA reads TGTGCCAGCAGTTTTGTCCGTGGGCAAGACACTGAAGCTTTCTTT.

The chain carries TRBV6-5 and TRBJ2-5; no definite D call. Germline V gene data show CDR1 as MNHEY and CDR2 as SVGAGI. The CDR3 loop spans 16 amino acids. Between the trimmed V and J ends, which lost 2 bases and 1 base, there was a span of 14 bases. In nucleotides, the CDR3 is TGTGCCAGCAGTTACAATTGGCGACTCGTCCAAGAGACCCAGTACTTC. This sequence encodes CASSYNWRLVQETQYF.

The genes are TRBV10-3 and TRBJ2-7, with 10 bases that match TRBD1. After removal of 6 bases from V and 2 bases from J, the junction contained 7 bases not matched to a gene. Germline V gene data show CDR1 as ENHRY and CDR2 as SYGVKD. The CDR3 extends over 15 amino acids. CDR3 coding DNA: TGTGCCATCAGGGGACCGGGACAGGGGCCCTACGAGCAGTACTTC. It yields the protein CAIRGPGQGPYEQYF.

The V call is TRBV30, the J call TRBJ2-1; 13 bases are shared with TRBD2. The V gene end was trimmed by 3 bases and the J gene end by 1 base; junction bases not matched to a gene: 3. This CDR3 region has 16 residues. From germline, CDR1 is GTSNPN and CDR2 SVGIG (reference sequence). For the CDR3, the DNA is TGTGCCTGGAGACTAGCGGGAGGGGGGTCCTACAATGAGCAGTTCTTC. It specifies CAWRLAGGGSYNEQFF.

The chain has TRBV5-5 and TRBJ2-3, with 11 bases aligning to TRBD2. The length of the CDR3 is 15 residues. J gave up 6 bases and V 0 bases, and 3 bases lay outside the gene matches. CDR1 is SGHKS, CDR2 YYEKEE, per germline (reference sequence). The CDR3 DNA reads TGTGCCAGCAGCTTGGTAGCGGGGGGGCCCGATACGCAGTATTTT. Translated, it gives CASSLVAGGPDTQYF.

This clone was observed a handful of times. The chain carries TRBV5-1 and TRBJ1-1, with D uncertain. The CDR3 extends over 14 amino acids. The V end was cut by 0 bases, the J end by 1 base, with 7 bases between. From germline, CDR1 is SGHRS and CDR2 YFSETQ. In DNA, the CDR3 is TGCGCCAGCAGCTTGGTTGGCACGAACACTGAAGCTTTCTTT. This gives the protein CASSLVGTNTEAFF.